Below, one TCR beta chain is given with its context. These data belong to a study of blood T cell repertoires in COVID-19. Overall study: The origin of the acute and convalescent COVID-19 samples was the United States, Italy and Spain. PBMCs, B-cell-depleted T cells, or T cells provided the cDNA or gDNA that made up the material.

Measured with immunoSEQ multiplex PCR; TCRdb has only the in-frame clones, and not every one. In the table there are around 150,000 clones, 75% to 90% of which are singletons. This CDR3 is built from 17 residues. Trimming shortened V by 1 base and J by 0 bases, and 13 bases separated the two germline ends. Germline V gives CDR1 PRHDT, CDR2 FYEKMQ (reference sequence). The source is a human donor with acute or convalescent COVID-19. The donor label of this sample is uncertain. V and J are TRBV13 and TRBJ1-3; no clear D gene. Sequenced: peripheral blood. As DNA, the CDR3 is TGTGCCAGCAGCTTAGAACCGAAGCCACTCTCTGGAAACACCATATATTTT. This gives the protein CASSLEPKPLSGNTIYF.